This T cell receptor (beta chain) was sequenced for a study of cytomegalovirus exposure and HLA in healthy donors. Trimming removed 1 base from V and 3 bases from J; junction bases left unmatched: 8. Per germline, CDR1 MGHRA and CDR2 YSYEKL. The CDR3 is 17 amino acids. The PCR used 60 Vbeta and 13 Jbeta primers. Profiled with immunoSEQ multiplex PCR; TCRdb holds only in-frame clones, not every one. The sample contains roughly 150,000 clones, about 77% of which appear only once. This TCR was recovered from a man aged 18 to 29 in good health and CMV-seropositive. The material sequenced was PBMCs. The V call is TRBV4-1, the J call TRBJ1-5; TRBD1 aligns across 8 bases. CDR3 loop: CASSQALTGGFNQPQHF. CDR3 nucleotides: TGCGCCAGCAGCCAAGCCTTAACAGGGGGTTTCAATCAGCCCCAGCATTTT.